The present entry profiles one TCR beta chain with its context. The study drew participants aged 18 to 89 years from 20 to 30 US areas. Cohort 3 donors were reported recovered after two negative PCRs, clearance, or symptom resolution. These data come from a study of blood T cell repertoires in COVID-19. CDR1 is LNHNV and CDR2 is YYDKDF in the germline V gene (reference sequence). This CDR3 is built from 17 residues. Trimming pared 0 bases from V and 4 bases from J, leaving 19 bases between. In the authors' workflow: Scientists estimated how many nucleated cells there were by amplifying reference gene primers. The method was immunoSEQ multiplex PCR; TCRdb's version includes in-frame clones alone and lacks a portion of them. That table gives V, J and clone size, and the DNA gave D and trimming. The table includes 180,000 or so clones, around 80% detected once.

V usage is TRBV15 and J usage is TRBJ2-7; a possible D gene is TRBD1 (5 bases). This TCR was recovered from a man between 45 and 60 years old who had recovered from COVID-19. Sequencing was done on a sample of PBMCs or T cells enriched from blood (not recorded which). CDR3: CATSRDLRGSTYYEQYF. The DNA of the CDR3 is TGTGCCACCAGCAGAGATCTTAGGGGATCCACCTATTACGAGCAGTACTTC.